Listed below are T cell receptor beta chains from one sample, sequenced in a study of blood T cell repertoires in COVID-19. Here immunoSEQ multiplex PCR was the method, and the copy in TCRdb shows in-frame clones only, minus some. The data show 23,000 or so clones, with more than 85% seen just once and 2.5% to 4% held by the top ten. The sequenced sample was peripheral blood. These TCRs come from a woman aged 70 to 79 with active COVID-19. The CDR3 runs from the conserved cysteine through the conserved F or W. The D gene is left open where the match is weak. Some rows mark clone size as missing; the rest say once, few, many or name a class of expanded clone.

size,J,D,V,DNA,CDR3
NA,TRBJ2-7,NA,TRBV5-1,TGCGCCAGCCGATCGGACAGTTTGTACTACGAGCAGTACTTC,CASRSDSLYYEQYF
NA,TRBJ1-2,TRBD1,TRBV4-2,TGTGCCAGCAGCCAGGACAGGTCTGGCTACACCTTC,CASSQDRSGYTF
NA,TRBJ1-1,NA,TRBV30,TGTGCCTGGAGCACAGGGAGGGGGACTGAAGCTTTCTTT,CAWSTGRGTEAFF
NA,TRBJ1-2,TRBD1,TRBV6-6,TGTGCCAGCAGCCGGGACAGGGTTGGGTCCTATGGCTACACCTTC,CASSRDRVGSYGYTF
NA,TRBJ2-2,TRBD1,TRBV5-1,TGCGCCAGCAGCGGCGACAGGGGCGGAATGACCGGGGAGCTGTTTTTT,CASSGDRGGMTGELFF
NA,TRBJ1-5,TRBD1,TRBV18,TGTGCCAGCTCAGGACAGGTCAATCAGCCCCAGCATTTT,CASSGQVNQPQHF
NA,TRBJ2-3,NA,TRBV4-1,TGCGCCAGCAGCCAAGGTCAGTGGCGCACAGATACGCAGTATTTT,CASSQGQWRTDTQYF
NA,TRBJ2-3,TRBD2,TRBV7-2,TGTGCCAGCAGCTTGGTAGCGGGAGGGCCCTCAGATACGCAGTATTTT,CASSLVAGGPSDTQYF
NA,TRBJ1-5,NA,TRBV12-3/TRBV12-4,TGTGCCAGCAGCTTGACAGAGAATCAGCCCCAGCATTTT,CASSLTENQPQHF
NA,TRBJ2-2,TRBD1,TRBV9,TGTGCCAGCAGCGCCTCCTACCCACGGACAGGGGGAACCGGGGAGCTGTTTTTT,CASSASYPRTGGTGELFF
NA,TRBJ1-5,NA,TRBV7-3,TGTGCCAGCAGCTTAACCGGGAATCAGCCCCAGCATTTT,CASSLTGNQPQHF
NA,TRBJ2-3,TRBD1,TRBV4-3,TGCGCCAGCAGCGGGGGACAGGGGGCATGGTCGGATACGCAGTATTTT,CASSGGQGAWSDTQYF
NA,TRBJ2-1,TRBD2,TRBV5-1,TGCGCCAGCACCGACCGGACTAGCGGTTACAATGAGCAGTTCTTC,CASTDRTSGYNEQFF
once,TRBJ2-3,TRBD1,TRBV19,TGTGCCACCAAACCTGACAGGGCCCGCACAGATACGCAGTATTTT,CATKPDRARTDTQYF
NA,TRBJ1-1,NA,TRBV5-1,TGCGCCAGCAGCCCCGGCGGGTTGGTCACTGAAGCTTTCTTT,CASSPGGLVTEAFF
NA,TRBJ2-5,TRBD2,TRBV7-3,TGTGCCAGCAGCCTAGCGGCCCAAGAGACCCAGTACTTC,CASSLAAQETQYF
NA,TRBJ1-4,NA,TRBV7-7,TGTGCTAGCAGCCCCGACAGTTTGCCCTTT,CASSPDSLPF
NA,TRBJ2-7,TRBD2,TRBV15,TGTGCCACCAGCGAGACCGGGACTAGCGGGATTGAGCAGTACTTC,CATSETGTSGIEQYF
NA,TRBJ1-1,TRBD1,TRBV9,TGTGCCAGCAGCGCCGCCCCAGGGGGCGAGGCTGAAGCTTTCTTT,CASSAAPGGEAEAFF
NA,TRBJ1-5,NA,TRBV12-3/TRBV12-4,TGTGCCAGCAGTCCAACCACTAATCAGCCCCAGCATTTT,CASSPTTNQPQHF
NA,TRBJ2-4,TRBD1,TRBV10-3,TGTGCCATCAGTCCTACCGGGACAGGCAAAAACATTCAGTACTTC,CAISPTGTGKNIQYF
once,TRBJ1-1,TRBD1,TRBV14,TGTGCCAGCAGCCCCATTAAGGGGACAGGGGCCCTGAACACTGAAGCTTTCTTT,CASSPIKGTGALNTEAFF
NA,TRBJ1-5,NA,TRBV19,TGTGCCAGTAGTATCCGGGACACCGTTAGCAATCAGCCCCAGCATTTT,CASSIRDTVSNQPQHF
NA,TRBJ1-1,NA,TRBV19,TGTGCCAGCAAAACAGGCGCCAGCACTGAAGCTTTCTTT,CASKTGASTEAFF
NA,TRBJ2-1,TRBD2,TRBV7-3,TGTGCCAGCAGGTATACTAGCGGCAATGAGCAGTTCTTC,CASRYTSGNEQFF
NA,TRBJ1-1,TRBD1,TRBV12-5,TGTGCTAGTGGTACCTCGAACAGGGGGCCTGAAGCTTTCTTT,CASGTSNRGPEAFF
NA,TRBJ2-7,TRBD2,TRBV27,TGTGCCAGCAGTTTATCGTATAGCGGGAGCTACGAGCAGTACTTC,CASSLSYSGSYEQYF
NA,TRBJ2-5,TRBD2,TRBV9,TGTGCCAGCAGCGGGGCTAGCGGGAGGGGAGAGACCCAGTACTTC,CASSGASGRGETQYF
NA,TRBJ1-2,NA,TRBV28,TGTGCCAGCAGTCCATACGGGGGTGGCTACACCTTC,CASSPYGGGYTF
NA,TRBJ2-1,TRBD1,TRBV7-8,TGTGCCAGCAGAAAGGACAGGGGGATCTACAATGAGCAGTTCTTC,CASRKDRGIYNEQFF
NA,TRBJ2-7,NA,TRBV24-1,TGTGCCACCAGCGGAGGATACGATGAGCAGTACTTC,CATSGGYDEQYF
NA,TRBJ2-1,TRBD1,TRBV28,TGTGCCAGCACCACGGGACAGGGGTACAATGAGCAGTTCTTC,CASTTGQGYNEQFF
NA,TRBJ1-3,NA,TRBV3-1/TRBV3-2,TGTGCCAGCAGCCAAGATCGCGGTGTCTCTGGAAACACCATATATTTT,CASSQDRGVSGNTIYF
NA,TRBJ2-5,TRBD2,TRBV19,TGTGCCAGTAGTATTGGGACTAGCCATGAAGTAGAGACCCAGTACTTC,CASSIGTSHEVETQYF
NA,TRBJ2-6,TRBD1,TRBV2,TGTGCCAGCAATCGGAGGGACAGGGAAAGTCCTGGGGCCAACGTCCTGACTTTC,CASNRRDRESPGANVLTF
NA,TRBJ2-3,NA,TRBV28,TGTGCCAGCAGTTTAGCGGGGCCTAGCACAGATACGCAGTATTTT,CASSLAGPSTDTQYF
NA,TRBJ1-4,NA,TRBV6-2/TRBV6-3,TGTGCCAGCAGCCAAACAGGTTCGGGTCGAAAACTGTTTTTT,CASSQTGSGRKLFF
NA,TRBJ1-2,TRBD1,TRBV7-2,TGTGCCAGCAGCCAAACAGGGGTTGGCGGCTACACCTTC,CASSQTGVGGYTF
NA,TRBJ2-1,TRBD2,TRBV7-9,TGTGCCAGCAGCTCCAGACTAGCGGCCAGGTACAATGAGCAGTTCTTC,CASSSRLAARYNEQFF
NA,TRBJ1-1,TRBD1,TRBV6-5,TGTGCCAGCAGGAAAACAGGGGGTCAGGGTGAAGCTTTCTTT,CASRKTGGQGEAFF
NA,TRBJ1-3,NA,TRBV4-1,TGCGCCAGCAGCCAATTGGTAGTCTCTGGAAACACCATATATTTT,CASSQLVVSGNTIYF
NA,TRBJ2-1,TRBD2,TRBV28,TGTGCCAGCAGGAATTACCTCCTAGCGGGGAAAAGCTCCTACAATGAGCAGTTCTTC,CASRNYLLAGKSSYNEQFF
NA,TRBJ2-5,TRBD2,TRBV6-6,TGTGCCAGCAGAAATAGCGGGATGGGTGAGACCCAGTACTTC,CASRNSGMGETQYF
NA,TRBJ1-3,NA,TRBV11-2,TGTGCCAGCACGCTCGGGGGCACCATATATTTT,CASTLGGTIYF
NA,TRBJ1-1,NA,TRBV13,TGTGCCAGCAGCCCACAGGGAGGGACTGAAGCTTTCTTT,CASSPQGGTEAFF
NA,TRBJ2-7,NA,TRBV19,TGTGCCAGTCACCAAGCAGGGGACCACGAGCAGTACTTC,CASHQAGDHEQYF
NA,TRBJ2-7,NA,TRBV27,TGTGCCAGCAGTTTATCACGGGGTTTATCCTACGAGCAGTACTTC,CASSLSRGLSYEQYF
NA,TRBJ1-1,TRBD1,TRBV5-1,TGCGCCAGCAGCCAGGGACAGGGTAAGACTGAAGCTTTCTTT,CASSQGQGKTEAFF
NA,TRBJ2-1,TRBD1,TRBV10-3,TGTGCCATCAGTCCCGGGACAGGGGTCAATGAGCAGTTCTTC,CAISPGTGVNEQFF
NA,TRBJ2-7,TRBD1,TRBV30,TGTGCCTGGGGGACAGGGGCCTCCTACGAGCAGTACTTC,CAWGTGASYEQYF
NA,TRBJ2-7,TRBD2,TRBV19,TGTGCCAGTAGCCTACTAGCGGGAGCCGGGAACGAGCAGTACTTC,CASSLLAGAGNEQYF
NA,TRBJ1-5,NA,TRBV28,TGTGCCAGCACCCCCCGAGGGGGTTACCAGCCCCAGCATTTT,CASTPRGGYQPQHF
NA,TRBJ1-2,TRBD1,TRBV6-5,TGTGCCAGCAGGTTGCGGGACAGCTATGGCTACACCTTC,CASRLRDSYGYTF
NA,TRBJ1-1,NA,TRBV13,TGTGCCAGCAGCTTAATGCCCAGAGACTCTGAAGCTTTCTTT,CASSLMPRDSEAFF
NA,TRBJ1-1,TRBD1,TRBV5-1,TGCGCCAGCAGCTTCCGCGAAACCGAACAGGGGAGCACTGAAGCTTTCTTT,CASSFRETEQGSTEAFF
NA,TRBJ2-1,NA,TRBV6-5,TGTGCCAGCAGCGGACTCTACAATGAGCAGTTCTTC,CASSGLYNEQFF
NA,TRBJ1-5,NA,TRBV28,TGTGCCAGCAGCCCTACTGTCGTACGTGGCAATCAGCCCCAGCATTTT,CASSPTVVRGNQPQHF
NA,TRBJ2-1,TRBD1,TRBV29-1,TGCAGCGTCCTACTTCCCGGGACAGGGGTAGACAATGAGCAGTTCTTC,CSVLLPGTGVDNEQFF